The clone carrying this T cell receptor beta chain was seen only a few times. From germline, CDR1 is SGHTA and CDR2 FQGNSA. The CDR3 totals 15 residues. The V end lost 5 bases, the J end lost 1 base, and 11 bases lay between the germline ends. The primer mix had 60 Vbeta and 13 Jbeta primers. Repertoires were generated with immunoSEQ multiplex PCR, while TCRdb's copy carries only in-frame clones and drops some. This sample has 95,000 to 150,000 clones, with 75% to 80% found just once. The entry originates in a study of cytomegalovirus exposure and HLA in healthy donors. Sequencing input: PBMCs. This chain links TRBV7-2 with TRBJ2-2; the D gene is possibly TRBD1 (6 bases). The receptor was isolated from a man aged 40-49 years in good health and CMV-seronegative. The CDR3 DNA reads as TGTGCCAGCAGCCAAAAACAGGGGAACACCGGGGAGCTGTTTTTT. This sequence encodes CASSQKQGNTGELFF. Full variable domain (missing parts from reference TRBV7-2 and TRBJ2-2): GAGVSQSPSNKVTEKGKDVELRCDPISGHTALYWYRQSLGQGLEFLIYFQGNSAPDKSGLPSDRFSAERTGGSVSTLTIQRTQQEDSAVYLCASSQKQGNTGELFFGEGSRLTVL.